The 2 T cell receptor beta chains presented below share a single source sample, sequenced in a study of blood T cell repertoires in COVID-19. The assay was immunoSEQ multiplex PCR, and TCRdb's table has in-frame clones only and misses some. The sample shows around 99,000 clones, around nine tenths of them seen only once. The sequenced material came from peripheral blood. Every receptor here comes from a man in his fifties or sixties with acute or convalescent COVID-19.

The rearrangement joins TRBV30 to TRBJ2-3; 10 nucleotides line up with TRBD2. Trimming removed 3 bases from V and 2 bases from J; junction bases left unmatched: 5. Germline CDR1 reads GTSNPN; CDR2 reads SVGIG (reference sequence). CDR3 length: 15 amino acids. The CDR3 sequence is CAWREGLAFTDTQYF. In DNA, the CDR3 is TGTGCCTGGAGGGAGGGACTAGCGTTCACAGATACGCAGTATTTT.

The chain carries TRBV2 and TRBJ2-7; 9 nucleotides align to TRBD2. V dropped 6 bases and J dropped 2; count of bases not matched to a gene: 11. The germline CDR1 and CDR2 sequences are SNHLY and FYNNEI. CDR3 length equals 16 residues. CDR3 sequence: CASRNLRSGGTYEQYF. The CDR3 DNA is TGTGCCAGCAGGAACCTCCGAAGCGGGGGGACCTACGAGCAGTACTTC.